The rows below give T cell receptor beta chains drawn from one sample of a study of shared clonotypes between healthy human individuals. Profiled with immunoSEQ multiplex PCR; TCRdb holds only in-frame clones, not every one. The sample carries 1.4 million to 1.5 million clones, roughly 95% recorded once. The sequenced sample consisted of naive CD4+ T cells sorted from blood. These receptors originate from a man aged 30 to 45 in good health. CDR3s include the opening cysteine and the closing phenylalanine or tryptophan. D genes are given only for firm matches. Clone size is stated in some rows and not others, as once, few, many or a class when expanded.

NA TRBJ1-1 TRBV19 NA CASRSDSRGQLNTEAFF TGTGCCAGTAGGTCGGACAGTCGAGGGCAACTGAACACTGAAGCTTTCTTT
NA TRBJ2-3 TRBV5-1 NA CASSLETGADTQYF TGCGCCAGCAGCTTGGAGACAGGAGCAGATACGCAGTATTTT
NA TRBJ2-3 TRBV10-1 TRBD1 CASSLTGTGTGDTQYF TGCGCCAGCAGTCTGACCGGGACAGGGACGGGAGATACGCAGTATTTT
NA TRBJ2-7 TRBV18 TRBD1 CASSPPVQGYEQYF TGTGCCAGCTCACCACCGGTACAGGGGTACGAGCAGTACTTC
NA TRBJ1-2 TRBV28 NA CASSFIRDTDGYTF TGTGCCAGCAGTTTTATAAGGGACACGGATGGCTACACCTTC
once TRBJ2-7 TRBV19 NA CASSIWGTNADEQYF TGTGCCAGTAGTATTTGGGGTACCAACGCCGACGAGCAGTACTTC
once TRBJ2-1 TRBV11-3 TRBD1 CASSPRTGDYNEQFF TGTGCCAGCAGCCCAAGGACAGGCGACTACAATGAGCAGTTCTTC
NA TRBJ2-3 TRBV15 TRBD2 CATSRGGASGYTDTQYF TGTGCCACCAGCAGAGGGGGTGCTAGCGGATACACAGATACGCAGTATTTT
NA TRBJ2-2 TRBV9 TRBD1 CASSVDRKNTGELFF TGTGCCAGCAGCGTGGACAGGAAGAACACCGGGGAGCTGTTTTTT
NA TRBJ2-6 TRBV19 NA CASSQTTGSGANVLTF TGTGCCAGTAGTCAAACGACAGGATCTGGGGCCAACGTCCTGACTTTC
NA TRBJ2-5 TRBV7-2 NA CASSLGAPGRQETQYF TGTGCCAGCAGTCTCGGGGCCCCGGGGCGGCAAGAGACCCAGTACTTC
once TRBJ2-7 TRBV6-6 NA CASSPYNRSYEQYF TGTGCCAGCAGTCCATATAACAGGTCCTACGAGCAGTACTTC
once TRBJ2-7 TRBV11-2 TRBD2 CASSSRTVAGAGDEQYF TGTGCCAGCAGCAGTAGGACAGTAGCGGGAGCGGGCGACGAGCAGTACTTC
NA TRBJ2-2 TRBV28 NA CASRKNTGELFF TGTGCCAGCAGAAAGAACACCGGGGAGCTGTTTTTT
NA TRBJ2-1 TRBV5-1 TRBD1 CASSLLQDRRQFF TGCGCCAGCAGCTTGCTTCAGGACAGGCGACAGTTCTTC
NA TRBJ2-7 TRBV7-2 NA CASSLGQQAATGQYF TGTGCCAGCAGCTTAGGTCAGCAGGCCGCTACGGGGCAGTACTTC
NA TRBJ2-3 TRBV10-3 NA CATTEDETDTQYF TGTGCCACGACAGAAGACGAAACAGATACGCAGTATTTT
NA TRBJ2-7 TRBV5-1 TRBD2 CASTPGAGVSYEQYF TGCGCCAGCACCCCTGGGGCGGGAGTGAGTTACGAGCAGTACTTC
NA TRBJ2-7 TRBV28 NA CASSPGTGYSSYEQYF TGTGCCAGCAGCCCCGGGACGGGGTACAGCTCCTACGAGCAGTACTTC
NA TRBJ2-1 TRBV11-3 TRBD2 CASSLPSGREGNEQFF TGTGCCAGCAGCTTACCTAGCGGGAGGGAAGGGAATGAGCAGTTCTTC
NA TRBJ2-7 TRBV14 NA CASSQHLGRDTYEQYF TGTGCCAGCAGCCAACATTTGGGGCGGGACACCTACGAGCAGTACTTC
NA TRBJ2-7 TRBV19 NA CASRGSGQGLREQYF TGTGCCAGTAGGGGGTCCGGACAAGGCTTACGCGAGCAGTACTTC
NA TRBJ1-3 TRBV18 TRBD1 CASSPLGQGTGNTIYF TGTGCCAGCTCACCATTAGGACAGGGTACTGGAAACACCATATATTTT
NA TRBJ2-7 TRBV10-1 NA CASSGSGRVLEGQYF TGCGCCAGCAGTGGCTCGGGCAGGGTGCTTGAGGGGCAGTACTTC
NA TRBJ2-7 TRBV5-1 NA CASSFDGRPSYEQYF TGCGCCAGCAGCTTCGACGGGCGCCCCTCCTACGAGCAGTACTTC
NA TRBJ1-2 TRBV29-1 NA CSVSTANGYTF TGCAGCGTTTCCACAGCCAATGGCTACACCTTC
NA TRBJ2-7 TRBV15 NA CATSLGFYEQYF TGTGCCACCAGCTTAGGTTTCTACGAGCAGTACTTC
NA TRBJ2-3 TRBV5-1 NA CASSLGPGDTQYF TGCGCCAGCAGCTTGGGACCGGGAGATACGCAGTATTTT